This is a list of T cell receptor beta chains from one sample in a study of response to subunit inactivated influenza vaccine. TCRdb re-called the RT-PCR reads through MiXCR, storing one row per CDR3 protein. The sample records almost 250,000 distinct CDR3 sequences, 12% being singletons. The sample in question was non-naive T cells sorted from PBMCs, obtained around two weeks before vaccination. The receptors shown here come from a man aged 45-65 years who received an inactivated influenza vaccine. Each CDR3 is given with its conserved first and last residue. The order of the fields is D gene, J gene, clone size, V gene, CDR3 DNA, CDR3 protein. The D gene is left open where the match is weak. Clone size appears in some rows only: once, few, many, or a class for an expanded clone.

>TRBD2|TRBJ2-7|NA|TRBV27
TGTGCCAGCAGTTTAACCCTAGCGGAACGCTACGAGCAGTACTTC
CASSLTLAERYEQYF
>NA|TRBJ1-6|NA|TRBV2
TGTGCCAGCAGTGAACAGCCACAGACCCCTTCACCCCTCCACTTT
CASSEQPQTPSPLHF
>NA|TRBJ2-2|NA|TRBV12-3/TRBV12-4
TGTGCCCTCAGTTTAGGCCGGCTTTGGGGAGACGCGAACACCGGGGAGCTGTTTTTT
CALSLGRLWGDANTGELFF
>NA|TRBJ2-5|many|TRBV20-1
TGCAGTGCTAGAGGCCCACCCCCGGGACCTCAAGAGACCCAGTACTTC
CSARGPPPGPQETQYF
>NA|TRBJ1-1|few|TRBV5-1
TGCGCCAGCAGCTTGAATTTAGGGCGGACTGAAGCTTTCTTT
CASSLNLGRTEAFF
>NA|TRBJ2-5|NA|TRBV7-2
TGTGCCAGCAGCTTAGCGCAGACCGAGACCCAGTACTTC
CASSLAQTETQYF
>NA|TRBJ2-2|many|TRBV6-2/TRBV6-3
TGTGCCAGCAGTTGGGGGACCGGGGAGCTGTTTTTT
CASSWGTGELFF
>NA|TRBJ2-5|few|TRBV20-1
TGCAGTGCTAGAGGCGGTGAAGAGACCCAGTACTTC
CSARGGEETQYF
>NA|TRBJ2-3|few|TRBV5-1
TGCGCCAGCAGCAATGGTCTTGGGACGCGGGGTGGCACAGATACGCAGTATTTT
CASSNGLGTRGGTDTQYF
>TRBD2|TRBJ2-7|many|TRBV20-1
TGCAGTGCTAGTCCACTAGCGGGATCCTACGAGCAGTACTTC
CSASPLAGSYEQYF
>NA|TRBJ2-7|NA|TRBV20-1
TGCAGTGCGACGGGCCGGGAGATGTCCTACGAGCAGTACTTC
CSATGREMSYEQYF
>TRBD1|TRBJ2-7|many|TRBV6-1
TGTGCCAGCAGCGCTACCGAACAGGGGCGCTACGAGCAGTACTTC
CASSATEQGRYEQYF
>NA|TRBJ2-5|many|TRBV2
TGTGCCAGCAGTAAAGACATCAACCAAGAGACCCAGTACTTC
CASSKDINQETQYF
>NA|TRBJ1-5|many|TRBV28
TGTGCCAGCAGTGCACCCGGTTGGGGTCAGCCCCAGCATTTT
CASSAPGWGQPQHF
>NA|TRBJ1-4|NA|TRBV5-5
TGTGCCAGCAGCTTGGGTATCGCAACTAATGAAAAACTGTTTTTT
CASSLGIATNEKLFF
>NA|TRBJ2-1|NA|TRBV20-1
TGCAGTGCTAGAAGGCTGGAGAATGAGCAGTTCTTC
CSARRLENEQFF
>TRBD1|TRBJ2-1|NA|TRBV14
TGTGCCAGCAGCCAAGCAGGGGGCGGTTTTATGTTCTTC
CASSQAGGGFMFF
>TRBD2|TRBJ2-2|many|TRBV7-9
TGTGCCAGCAGCCCTCCTAGCGGTGGGGGCACCGGGGAGCTGTTTTTT
CASSPPSGGGTGELFF
>TRBD2|TRBJ2-3|NA|TRBV7-3
TGTGCCAGCAGCCCTCTTGCGGGAGTGGCAGATACGCAGTATTTT
CASSPLAGVADTQYF
>NA|TRBJ1-1|few|TRBV7-2
TGTGCCAGCAGCTCCGCGAGCGCAGGCGGGAACACTGAAGCTTTCTTT
CASSSASAGGNTEAFF
>NA|TRBJ2-5|NA|TRBV5-1
TGCGCCAGCAGCTCCTCGGGAATTGGAGAGACCCAGTACTTC
CASSSSGIGETQYF
>TRBD1|TRBJ1-2|NA|TRBV6-1
TGTGCCAGCAGTAAGACAGGGGGCGGTGGCTACACCTTC
CASSKTGGGGYTF